This T cell receptor beta chain was documented in a study of immune characteristics of hereditary and idiopathic chronic pancreatitis. Judged by abundance, this clone is large (0.1 to 1%). Its specificity is not known. Pancreas tissue without known pancreatic disease went through the islet isolation procedure used for patient samples. Bulk pancreas tissue, not sorted T cells, supplied the genomic DNA for TCR beta sequencing. Study results and limitations: Hereditary and idiopathic cases differed in TRBV10, TRBV19, TRBV23 and TRBV5 usage.

TCRdb's table, derived via immunoSEQ multiplex PCR, lists solely in-frame clones and lacks some. The data hold around 610 clones, with over 55% observed a single time. CDR1 SQVTM and CDR2 ANQGSEA come from the germline V gene. The CDR3 sequence is 11 residues long. Trimming removed 5 bases at V and 6 bases at J, with 10 bases between. Material for sequencing was pancreas tissue. This receptor was identified in a human donor who was a deceased organ donor serving as a healthy control. The chain joins TRBV29-1 to TRBJ1-2; D ambiguous. The CDR3 protein is CSVYELNGYTF. CDR3 bases: TGCAGCGTTTATGAACTAAATGGCTACACCTTC. The variable domain in full, with the rest retrieved from reference TRBV29-1 and TRBJ1-2, is SAVISQKPSRDICQRGTSLTIQCQVDSQVTMMFWYRQQPGQSLTLIATANQGSEATYESGFVIDKFPISRPNLTFSTLTVSNMSPEDSSIYLCSVYELNGYTFGSGTRLTVV.